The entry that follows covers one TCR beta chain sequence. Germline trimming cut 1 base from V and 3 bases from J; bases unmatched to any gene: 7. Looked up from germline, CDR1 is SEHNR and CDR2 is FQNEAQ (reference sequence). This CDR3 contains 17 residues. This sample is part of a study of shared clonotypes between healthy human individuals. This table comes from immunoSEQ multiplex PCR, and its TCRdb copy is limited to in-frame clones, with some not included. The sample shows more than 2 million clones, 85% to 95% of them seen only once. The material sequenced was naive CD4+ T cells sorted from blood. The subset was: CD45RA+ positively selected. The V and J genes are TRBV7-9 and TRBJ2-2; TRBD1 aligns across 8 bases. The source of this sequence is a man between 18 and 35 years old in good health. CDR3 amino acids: CASSLVPGGGHTGELFF. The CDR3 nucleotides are TGTGCCAGCAGCTTAGTTCCAGGGGGCGGACACACCGGGGAGCTGTTTTTT.